This T cell receptor beta chain was sequenced in a study of identical twins. Findings and limits, study-wide: Low generation-probability sequences were in excess among twin-shared out-of-frame alpha sequences. These conclusions were based on statistical analysis (cross-sectional, not following the same donors). Partly confounded zero-insertion analyses could result from invariant MAIT and iNKT cells.

The table lists this clonotype with many counts. Its antigen is currently unknown. Template switching added a universal primer site; cDNA carried unique molecular identifiers. TCRdb recomputed calls from the 5' RACE reads with MiXCR, one row per CDR3 protein. The data show around 100,000 distinct CDR3 sequences, with 5.9% seen just once and approximately 12% held by the top ten. The CDR3 consists of 12 residues. V shed 6 bases and J shed 3 bases, with 12 bases lying between them. Germline-derived CDR1 and CDR2 are DFQATT and SNEGSKA (reference sequence). The receptor was isolated from a woman between 50 and 59 years old in good health. Sequencing was done on a sample of memory T cells sorted from blood. The chain couples TRBV20-1 to TRBJ2-7; unclear D gene. CDR3: CSAEDPFYEQYF. CDR3 coding DNA: TGCAGTGCGGAAGACCCCTTCTACGAGCAGTACTTC.